This T cell receptor (beta chain) is from a study of a mutant IDH1 vaccine in newly diagnosed glioma. Specified time point: week 11, during vaccination. Vaccinated patients received 300 ug of mutant IDH1 20-mer peptide per dose, with topical imiquimod. V shed 0 bases and J 3 bases; nucleotides not matched to a gene: 5. The CDR3 sequence is 16 residues long. As concerns this clone: The antigen remains undetermined.

TCRdb keeps only in-frame clones here, not all; method: immunoSEQ multiplex PCR. Among roughly 70,000 clones listed, roughly 80% were seen once. The chain joins TRBV23-1 to TRBJ1-5, with TRBD1 identical over 7 bases. TRBV23-1 is an ORF, with its function uncertain. Material: PBMCs, obtained from a glioma patient whose treatment included an IDH1 peptide vaccine. The receptor was isolated from a woman aged 50 to 65 with glioma. Here the CDR3 DNA reads TGCGCCAGCAGTCAATCAGAGACAGGGCACAATCAGCCCCAGCATTTT. Translating gives CASSQSETGHNQPQHF.